These 10 T cell receptor beta chains came from one sample sequenced in a study of cytomegalovirus exposure and HLA in healthy donors. The PCR employed 60 Vbeta primers together with 13 Jbeta primers. Profiled with immunoSEQ multiplex PCR; TCRdb holds only in-frame clones, not every one. The repertoire holds roughly 80,000 clones, with 70% to 85% as singletons. The sequencing input was PBMCs. The origin of the receptors is a woman between 40 and 50 years old in good health and CMV-seronegative.

V and J are TRBV6-1 and TRBJ1-4; possible D gene TRBD1, 6 bases. The CDR3 has 15 amino acids. The germline V and J ends were trimmed by 5 bases and 2 bases, with 12 bases remaining between them. The germline CDR1 and CDR2 sequences are MNHNS and SASEGT. The CDR3 sequence is CASSRSGVTNEKLFF. The CDR3 nucleotides are TGTGCCAGCAGTAGGTCAGGGGTTACTAATGAAAAACTGTTTTTT.

The chain links TRBV7-2 to TRBJ2-6; tentatively, D is TRBD2 (6 bases). From germline, CDR1 is SGHTA and CDR2 FQGNSA. The V end lost 4 bases, the J end lost 0 bases, and 10 bases lay between the germline ends. The CDR3 runs 16 residues. The CDR3 nucleotides are TGTGCCAGCAGCTGGCGGGGCACCTCTGGGGCCAACGTCCTGACTTTC. Protein: CASSWRGTSGANVLTF.

This clone was detected a few times. This rearrangement joins TRBV29-1 to TRBJ2-5; 8 bases match TRBD2. V shed 0 bases, J shed 5 bases, and the junction held 5 bases outside the gene matches. CDR3 size: 14 residues. Germline V gives CDR1 SQVTM, CDR2 ANQGSEA. The CDR3 loop is CSVEEGTSRETQYF. The CDR3 nucleotides read TGCAGCGTTGAAGAAGGGACTAGTCGGGAGACCCAGTACTTC.

The chain joins TRBV5-4 to TRBJ1-2; maybe TRBD1 (5 bases). This CDR3 comprises 13 residues. The germline V and J ends were trimmed by 1 base and 6 bases, with 10 bases remaining between them. Germline lookup yields CDR1 SGHNT and CDR2 YYREEE (reference sequence). CDR3 residues: CASSLWGVDGYTF. The CDR3 bases are TGTGCCAGCAGCTTGTGGGGGGTAGATGGCTACACCTTC.

The V call is TRBV5-1, the J call TRBJ2-7, with 7 nucleotides matching TRBD2. The length of the CDR3 is 14 residues. V lost 3 bases, J lost 0 bases, and 3 bases stayed unmatched. Germline V gene lookup returns CDR1 SGHRS and CDR2 YFSETQ. The CDR3 spells CASSSAGVSYEQYF. The CDR3 DNA is TGCGCCAGCAGCTCCGCGGGGGTCTCCTACGAGCAGTACTTC.

CDR3 DNA: TGTGCCAGCAGCCTAAGACTAGCGGATTACAATGAGCAGTTCTTC. This sequence encodes CASSLRLADYNEQFF. The J gene is TRBJ2-1, the V gene TRBV5-4; 9 positions agree with TRBD2. The CDR3 sequence is 15 residues long. In germline, CDR1 is SGHNT, CDR2 YYREEE (reference sequence). Trimming at V came to 4 bases and at J to 4 bases, leaving 6 bases not matched to a gene.

V and J are TRBV11-1 and TRBJ2-7; weak D call: TRBD2 (6 bases). Deletions cut 7 bases from V and 2 bases from J, with 21 bases between. Germline V CDR1 and CDR2: SGHAT, FQDESV (reference sequence). This CDR3 comprises 16 residues. CDR3 amino acids: CASTERGREVTYEQYF. CDR3 DNA sequence: TGTGCCAGCACCGAAAGAGGCAGGGAGGTTACCTACGAGCAGTACTTC.

This rearrangement joins TRBV6-5 to TRBJ2-3, with D perhaps matching TRBD2 (5 bases). The CDR3 runs 14 residues. Germline assignment: CDR1 MNHEY and CDR2 SVGAGI. The V and J ends lost 0 bases and 1 base respectively, with 5 bases between them. The chain's CDR3 is CASSYSEGTDTQYF. CDR3 sequence (DNA): TGTGCCAGCAGTTACTCGGAGGGCACAGATACGCAGTATTTT.

The rearrangement links TRBV4-3 to TRBJ1-1, with a tentative D call TRBD1 (5 bases). Germline V gene lookup returns CDR1 LGHNA and CDR2 YSLEER. V dropped 6 bases and J dropped 4 bases, with 12 bases sitting between them. CDR3 length: 13 residues. CDR3 residues: CASSQGLFTEAFF. CDR3 nucleotides: TGCGCCAGCAGTCAGGGACTGTTCACTGAAGCTTTCTTT.

V is TRBV9 and J is TRBJ2-3; 8 positions agree with TRBD2. With V trimmed by 4 bases and J by 2 bases, 9 bases remained unmatched. This CDR3 has 16 residues. Per germline, CDR1 SGDLS and CDR2 YYNGEE. CDR3 nucleotide sequence: TGTGCCAGCAGCTTACACCATAGCGGGATCACAGATACGCAGTATTTT. Encoded protein: CASSLHHSGITDTQYF.